The rows below give T cell receptor beta chains drawn from one sample of a study of identical twins' blood T cells. Each CDR3 protein is one row after TCRdb ran MiXCR on the 5' RACE reads. The sample lists 350,000 to 450,000 distinct CDR3 sequences, over 25% seen once, with roughly 5.5% in the top ten. The sample comprised PBMCs. These receptors originate from a woman between 18 and 55 years old in good health. CDR3s include the opening cysteine and the closing phenylalanine or tryptophan. A D gene is named only where the DNA matches it firmly. The size entry is marked missing in some rows and otherwise reads once, few, many or a size class.

D | size | J | V | DNA | CDR3
- | many | TRBJ1-6 | TRBV10-2 | TGCGCCAGCACCGGAGGGATTAATTCACCCCTCCACTTT | CASTGGINSPLHF
- | - | TRBJ2-7 | TRBV29-1 | TGCAGCGTTGGTTTAGTCTCCTACGAGCAGTACTTC | CSVGLVSYEQYF
- | - | TRBJ2-3 | TRBV7-2 | TGTGCCAGCAGCTTAGGATTTGTGGGAGTATCAACAGATACGCAGTATTTT | CASSLGFVGVSTDTQYF
- | - | TRBJ1-1 | TRBV19 | TGTGCCAGTAGTATTGTTGGCGTAAACACTGAAGCTTTCTTT | CASSIVGVNTEAFF
TRBD1 | - | TRBJ2-2 | TRBV3-1 | TGTGCCAGCAGCCCGACAGGGCGGTCGACCGTGGAGCTGTTTTTT | CASSPTGRSTVELFF
- | - | TRBJ2-5 | TRBV7-9 | TGTGCCAGCAGCTTAATGGATGTTACGTACTTC | CASSLMDVTYF
- | - | TRBJ1-3 | TRBV7-9 | TGTGCCAGCAGTCCTAGGGTGGAGGCTGGAAACACCATATATTTT | CASSPRVEAGNTIYF
- | few | TRBJ1-5 | TRBV2 | TGTGCCAGCATAAGGGGCCCGGGCAGCAATCAGCCCCAGCATTTT | CASIRGPGSNQPQHF
- | once | TRBJ2-1 | TRBV19 | TGTGCCAGTAGTATCGGGGGCGGCTGGGGCAATGAGCAGTTCTTC | CASSIGGGWGNEQFF
- | few | TRBJ1-4 | TRBV5-1 | TGCGCCAGCAGCCCAACGGGACGAACGACTAATGAAAAACTGTTTTTT | CASSPTGRTTNEKLFF